These 24 T cell receptor beta chains were sequenced from one sample in a study of persistence of HIV-infected CD4 T cells. Sequencing used immunoSEQ version 4 in survey mode. The protocol was immunoSEQ multiplex PCR, while the TCRdb copy is restricted to in-frame clones and leaves out a portion. The sample records tens of thousands of clones, 88% being singletons. Nonspecific anti-CD3/anti-CD28 bead stimulation represents the broad CD4+ T cell repertoire. Sorting of responding CD4+ T cells relied on upregulated CD40 ligand together with CD69. For these receptors, no antigen is known. Material: CD4+ T cells sorted from PBMCs after roughly 19-hour stimulation, obtained from a patient who received antiretroviral therapy. The origin of the receptors is an adult woman with HIV who was CMV-seropositive.

This sequence joins TRBV25-1 and TRBJ1-2; D is undetermined. The V and J ends lost 9 bases and 2 bases respectively, with 7 bases between them. Per the germline V gene, CDR1 is MGHDK and CDR2 is SYGVNS. There are 11 residues in the CDR3. Here the CDR3 DNA reads TGTGCCAGTAGCAGGAACTATGGCTACACCTTC. This sequence encodes CASSRNYGYTF.

In regard to this clone: The junction differs from germline at one of its ends, possibly a read error. In DNA form, the CDR3 reads TGTGCCAGCAGCCCTCATCTCCCGCAGGATTGGACAGCTGAACACCGGGGAGCTGTTTTT. Residues: CASSPHLPQDWTAEHRGAVF. This chain uses TRBV9 with TRBJ2-2, with D tentatively TRBD1 (6 bases). Germline V gene lookup returns CDR1 SGDLS and CDR2 YYNGEE. This CDR3 is 20 amino acids long.

The rearrangement joins TRBV2 to TRBJ1-5, with D uncertain. CDR3 length: 14 amino acids. Trimming stripped 0 bases from V and 7 bases from J, with 10 bases between. CDR1 is SNHLY and CDR2 is FYNNEI in the germline V gene. CDR3 sequence (DNA): TGTGCCAGCAGTGAAGCTTCTTTCGGGCAGCCCCAGCATTTT. It codes for CASSEASFGQPQHF.

The rearrangement links TRBV5-1 to TRBJ1-4; 7 positions match TRBD1. With 4 bases clipped from V and 5 bases from J, the junction kept 5 bases outside the gene matches. The CDR3 length is 14 residues. Germline CDR1 is SGHRS and CDR2 is YFSETQ. Here the CDR3 reads CASSPGQKNEKLFF. As DNA, the CDR3 is TGCGCCAGCAGCCCGGGACAGAAGAATGAAAAACTGTTTTTT.

The chain couples TRBV19 to TRBJ2-7; no firm D call. V was shortened by 5 bases and J by 3 bases, with 11 bases between the two germline ends. Germline V gene data show CDR1 as LNHDA and CDR2 as SQIVND (reference sequence). This CDR3 spans 13 amino acids. The CDR3 loop is CASSVSPGYEQYV. CDR3 DNA: TGTGCCAGTAGTGTAAGCCCCGGCTACGAGCAGTACGTC.

V and J are TRBV5-1 and TRBJ1-3, with D unresolved. The germline V and J ends were trimmed by 4 bases and 2 bases, with 19 bases remaining between them. The germline V gene encodes CDR1 SGHRS and CDR2 YFSETQ. There are 17 residues in the CDR3. CDR3 bases: TGCGCCAGCAGCCTGACCTTGGTCGGCACGGCTGGAAACACCATATATTTT. Translated: CASSLTLVGTAGNTIYF.

The J gene is TRBJ2-5, the V gene TRBV7-3, with 7 bases fitting TRBD2. Germline V gene data show CDR1 as SGHTA and CDR2 as FQGTGA. V was pared by 5 bases and J by 6 bases, with 6 bases of the junction left unmatched. This CDR3 is 13 amino acids long. The DNA of the CDR3 is TGTGCCAGCAGCCCAGGGAGGGGTCAGACCCAGTACTTC. Its translation is CASSPGRGQTQYF.

This chain links TRBV5-1 with TRBJ2-7; the match to TRBD1 covers 7 bases. Losses at the gene ends were 3 bases for V and 5 bases for J; bases not matched to a gene: 8. The CDR3 extends over 14 amino acids. From germline, CDR1 is SGHRS and CDR2 YFSETQ. The CDR3 loop reads CASSSRTGIHEQYF. The CDR3 DNA follows: TGCGCCAGCAGCTCCCGGACAGGAATCCACGAGCAGTACTTC.

For this clone: Other nucleotide sequences in the sample specify the same CDR3. The CDR3: CASSPDREKLFF. For the CDR3, the DNA is TGTGCCAGCTCACCGGACAGAGAAAAACTGTTTTTT. The chain recombines TRBV18 with TRBJ1-4; D is perhaps TRBD1 (6 bases). Trimming took 3 bases from V and 8 from J, leaving 7 bases between them. Germline-derived CDR1 and CDR2 are KGHSH and LQKENI. CDR3 length: 12 residues.

The chain recombines TRBV20-1 with TRBJ1-3; 8 bases are shared with TRBD1. The ends lost 3 bases at V and 2 bases at J; junction bases unmatched: 15. The germline V gene has CDR1 DFQATT and CDR2 SNEGSKA (reference sequence). This CDR3 comprises 18 residues. DNA for the CDR3: TGCAGTGCTAGTGACCCTCTAGGGACAGGAGGGACTGGAAACACCATATATTTT. Its protein product is CSASDPLGTGGTGNTIYF.

V and J are TRBV27 and TRBJ1-1; D uncertain. Germline V gene lookup returns CDR1 MNHEY and CDR2 SMNVEV (reference sequence). The CDR3 runs 15 residues. V dropped 5 bases and J dropped 6 bases, with 19 bases sitting between them. CDR3 loop: CASSLNGERRAEAFF. The CDR3 DNA is TGTGCCAGCAGTCTAAACGGGGAGAGGAGGGCTGAAGCTTTCTTT.

The chain links TRBV2 to TRBJ2-7; 7 bases align to TRBD2. Germline V gene data show CDR1 as SNHLY and CDR2 as FYNNEI. There are 13 residues in the CDR3. V was clipped by 6 bases and J by 5 bases; unmatched bases: 7. The CDR3 nucleotides are TGTGCCAGCAGGACTAGCAGCCAGAACGAGCAGTACTTC. It yields the protein CASRTSSQNEQYF.

This clone occurred a few times. The rearrangement links TRBV29-1 to TRBJ2-2, with D possibly TRBD1 on 6 matching bases. Germline values: CDR1 SQVTM, CDR2 ANQGSEA. The V gene lost 0 bases and the J gene lost 7 bases, with 12 bases spanning the gap. This CDR3 is 14 amino acids long. The DNA for the CDR3 is TGCAGCGTTGAAGATCCCAGGGGTATCGGGGAGCTGTTTTTT. Translation gives CSVEDPRGIGELFF.

This rearrangement joins TRBV7-3 to TRBJ1-3; D unclear. With 7 bases removed from V and 3 bases from J, the gap between germline ends came to 13 bases. Germline CDR1 reads SGHTA; CDR2 reads FQGTGA. CDR3 length equals 14 residues. CDR3: CASTPTAVGNTIYF. CDR3 coding DNA: TGTGCCAGCACCCCCACAGCAGTTGGAAACACCATATATTTT. The full variable domain, with the rest looked up from reference TRBV7-3 and TRBJ1-3, is GAGVSQTPSNKVTEKGKYVELRCDPISGHTALYWYRQSLGQGPEFLIYFQGTGAADDSGLPNDRFFAVRPEGSVSTLKIQRTERGDSAVYLCASTPTAVGNTIYFGEGSWLTVV.

The chain recombines TRBV5-6 with TRBJ1-2; D is perhaps TRBD1 (6 bases). This CDR3 is 13 amino acids long. Looked up from germline, CDR1 is SGHDT and CDR2 is YYEEEE. V was pared by 4 bases and J by 6 bases, with 13 bases between. DNA of the CDR3: TGTGCCAGCAGCCCCGGACAGATTGATGGCTACACCTTC. This gives the protein CASSPGQIDGYTF.

The chain joins TRBV4-1 to TRBJ2-7; tentative D call: TRBD2 (5 bases). This CDR3 has 14 amino acids. V dropped 2 bases and J dropped 3 bases, with 11 bases sitting between them. Germline-derived CDR1 and CDR2 are MGHRA and YSYEKL. The CDR3 DNA reads TGCGCCAGCAGCCAACCGTTCCGGGACTACGAGCAGTACTTC. This translates into CASSQPFRDYEQYF.

The chain has TRBV19 and TRBJ2-1, with 8 positions matching TRBD2. J gave up 9 bases and V 4 bases, and 5 bases lay outside the gene matches. This CDR3 contains 13 residues. Germline assignment: CDR1 LNHDA and CDR2 SQIVND (reference sequence). CDR3 coding DNA: TGTGCCAGTAGTACCCAGCGGGGGAGTGAGCAGTTCTTC. Encoded protein: CASSTQRGSEQFF.

J is TRBJ2-6 and V is TRBV5-6; the match to TRBD1 covers 9 bases. Germline lookup yields CDR1 SGHDT and CDR2 YYEEEE. Trimming cost V 0 bases and J 0 bases; bases outside gene matches: 4. CDR3 length: 18 amino acids. CDR3 loop: CASSLDRGRFSGANVLTF. CDR3 nucleotide sequence: TGTGCCAGCAGCTTGGACAGGGGGCGTTTCTCTGGGGCCAACGTCCTGACTTTC.

This clone occurred once. The chain couples TRBV5-1 to TRBJ2-2, with D perhaps TRBD2 (5 bases). Germline values: CDR1 SGHRS, CDR2 YFSETQ. The V end lost 0 bases, the J end lost 1 base, and 13 bases lay between the germline ends. The CDR3 contains 17 residues. The CDR3 sequence: CASSLASVGRNTGELFF. The CDR3 DNA reads TGCGCCAGCAGCTTGGCTTCGGTAGGGAGGAACACCGGGGAGCTGTTTTTT.

J is TRBJ1-6 and V is TRBV5-5; 7 nucleotides match TRBD1. The CDR3 is made up of 15 amino acids. From germline, CDR1 is SGHKS and CDR2 YYEKEE (reference sequence). V lost 1 base and J lost 5; bases outside the gene matches: 3. The CDR3 nucleotides read TGTGCCAGCAGCTTGTTAGGGACAGATAATTCACCCCTCCACTTT. Amino acid sequence: CASSLLGTDNSPLHF. Full variable domain (outside the CDR3, taken from reference TRBV5-5 and TRBJ1-6): DAGVTQSPTHLIKTRGQQVTLRCSPISGHKSVSWYQQVLGQGPQFIFQYYEKEERGRGNFPDRFSARQFPNYSSELNVNALLLGDSALYLCASSLLGTDNSPLHFGNGTRLTVT.

The J gene is TRBJ2-5, the V gene TRBV3-1 (or the pseudogene TRBV3-2); 7 bases are a match to TRBD2. The CDR3 spans 15 residues. Germline assignment: CDR1 LGHDT and CDR2 YNNKEL (reference sequence). V lost 1 base, J lost 5 bases, and 7 bases stayed unmatched. The CDR3 spells CASSQGGRVGETQYF. The DNA for the CDR3 is TGTGCCAGCAGCCAAGGAGGGAGGGTCGGGGAGACCCAGTACTTC.

The chain recombines TRBV28 with TRBJ2-1; TRBD1 or TRBD2 may be the D gene (5 bases each). V lost 3 bases and J lost 0, with 12 bases in between. This CDR3 contains 16 residues. CDR1 and CDR2 from the germline V gene are MDHEN and SYDVKM. The CDR3 region is CASSLSGTSSYNEQFF. In DNA form, the CDR3 reads TGTGCCAGCAGTTTGTCAGGGACGAGCTCCTACAATGAGCAGTTCTTC.

V usage is TRBV23-1 and J usage is TRBJ1-1; D is unclear. TRBV23-1 is an ORF; its function is uncertain. The ends were cut back, 0 bases at V and 4 bases at J, with 9 bases in the middle. This CDR3 contains 14 residues. The CDR3 DNA is TGCGCCAGCAGTCAATCGGCGGGGTGCACTGAAGCTTTCTTT. It translates to CASSQSAGCTEAFF.

This clone has only one observation. This chain connects TRBV6-4 to TRBJ2-2; TRBD1 agrees at 9 bases. CDR3 size: 16 residues. Per germline, CDR1 MRHNA and CDR2 SNTAGT. The J segment lost 4 bases and the V segment lost 4 bases, leaving 7 bases of the junction unmatched. This chain's CDR3 is CASSVLQGASTGELFF. CDR3 DNA: TGTGCCAGCAGTGTCCTACAGGGGGCGAGCACCGGGGAGCTGTTTTTT.